These 27 T cell receptor beta chains share one sample of origin, sequenced in a study of cytomegalovirus exposure and HLA in healthy donors. The PCR contained 60 Vbeta and 13 Jbeta primers. The table came from immunoSEQ multiplex PCR; TCRdb's copy has only in-frame clones and leaves some out. This table has about 170,000 clones, about 82% appearing once. Sequencing was carried out using PBMCs. The source is a young woman in good health and CMV-seronegative.

The gene calls are TRBV28 and TRBJ2-1; TRBD2 matches 12 bases. Germline CDR1 reads MDHEN; CDR2 reads SYDVKM. With V trimmed by 8 bases and J by 4 bases, 12 bases remained unmatched. The CDR3 totals 17 residues. CDR3 sequence reads: CASVSSGRAPLYNEQFF. CDR3 coding DNA: TGTGCCAGCGTATCTAGCGGGAGGGCCCCGTTGTACAATGAGCAGTTCTTC.

The rearrangement joins TRBV28 to TRBJ2-5, with 9 bases identical to TRBD2. V was pared by 2 bases and J by 5 bases, with 6 bases of the junction left unmatched. CDR1 and CDR2 from the germline V gene are MDHEN and SYDVKM. The CDR3 is 15 residues long. The CDR3 sequence is CASSLLAGTGETQYF. The CDR3, as DNA: TGTGCCAGCAGTTTACTAGCGGGAACGGGTGAGACCCAGTACTTC. Full variable domain (remainder filled in from reference TRBV28 and TRBJ2-5): DVKVTQSSRYLVKRTGEKVFLECVQDMDHENMFWYRQDPGLGLRLIYFSYDVKMKEKGDIPEGYSVSREKKERFSLILESASTNQTSMYLCASSLLAGTGETQYFGPGTRLLVL.

This clone was seen more than once but under ten times. This chain connects TRBV4-3 to TRBJ2-1; TRBD2 matches at 9 bases. The J segment lost 5 bases and the V segment lost 1 base, leaving 12 bases of the junction unmatched. The CDR3 consists of 18 residues. Germline loops: CDR1 LGHNA, CDR2 YSLEER. This chain's CDR3 is CASSQGRGDSGSDNEQFF. In DNA form, the CDR3 reads TGCGCCAGCAGCCAAGGGAGGGGGGATAGCGGGAGCGACAATGAGCAGTTCTTC.

The chain is built from TRBV27 and TRBJ1-5; the D gene is possibly TRBD1 (5 bases). The CDR3 sequence is 14 residues long. CDR1 and CDR2 from the germline V gene are MNHEY and SMNVEV (reference sequence). Trimming took off 2 bases at V and 7 bases at J, with 12 bases between the two ends. Here the CDR3 DNA reads TGTGCCAGCAGTTTAAGCAGGGTAGGCCAGCCCCAGCATTTT. This translates into CASSLSRVGQPQHF.

J is TRBJ2-2 and V is TRBV5-4; TRBD2 might be the D (6 bases). The germline gives CDR1 SGHNT, CDR2 YYREEE (reference sequence). With 0 bases removed from V and 5 bases from J, the gap between germline ends came to 11 bases. The CDR3 consists of 15 residues. The DNA of the CDR3 is TGTGCCAGCAGCTTGGCGGGAGTGACTACCGGGGAGCTGTTTTTT. The encoded protein is CASSLAGVTTGELFF.

The chain is built from TRBV28 and TRBJ2-5; 14 bases align to TRBD2. After removal of 3 bases from V and 2 bases from J, the junction contained 2 bases not matched to a gene. Germline V gives CDR1 MDHEN, CDR2 SYDVKM. The CDR3 is 16 amino acids. This CDR3 reads CASSLRTSGRQETQYF. CDR3 DNA: TGTGCCAGCAGTTTGCGGACTAGCGGGAGGCAAGAGACCCAGTACTTC.

The chain recombines TRBV5-4 with TRBJ2-7; D is possibly TRBD2 (5 bases). Trimming removed 5 bases from V and 6 bases from J, with 18 bases in between. Per the germline V gene, CDR1 is SGHNT and CDR2 is YYREEE (reference sequence). The CDR3 totals 14 residues. The CDR3 sequence: CASRDSTRRGEQYF. CDR3 nucleotides: TGTGCCAGCAGGGACTCTACCCGCCGGGGCGAGCAGTACTTC.

This clone was found a few times. This chain links TRBV28 with TRBJ1-2, with 8 bases lining up with TRBD1. Germline V CDR1 and CDR2: MDHEN, SYDVKM. V gave up 3 bases and J gave up 8 bases; unmatched junction bases: 11. The CDR3 spans 15 residues. The CDR3 loop is CASSFRTDRGSGYTF. Here the CDR3 DNA reads TGTGCCAGCAGTTTTAGGACAGACAGGGGATCAGGCTACACCTTC.

This chain joins TRBV18 and TRBJ2-5; 10 positions agree with TRBD1. After removal of 4 bases from V and 5 bases from J, the junction contained 4 bases not matched to a gene. The CDR3 runs 14 residues. Germline values: CDR1 KGHSH, CDR2 LQKENI. The CDR3 here is CASSQGQGSETQYF. The CDR3 DNA is TGTGCCAGCTCACAGGGACAGGGGTCCGAGACCCAGTACTTC.

V gene TRBV5-1 combines with J gene TRBJ2-1; 9 bases are shared with TRBD2. Germline V gives CDR1 SGHRS, CDR2 YFSETQ. The CDR3 loop spans 15 amino acids. V lost 0 bases to trimming and J lost 7 bases; unmatched junction nucleotides: 5. The CDR3 spells CASSLGSGSNNEQFF. The CDR3 region has the DNA TGCGCCAGCAGCTTGGGTAGCGGGAGTAATAATGAGCAGTTCTTC.

The J gene is TRBJ2-3, the V gene TRBV19, with a weak D call TRBD2 (5 bases). CDR3 length: 14 amino acids. Trimming removed 6 bases at V and 4 bases at J, with 14 bases between. In germline, CDR1 is LNHDA, CDR2 SQIVND (reference sequence). CDR3 nucleotide sequence: TGTGCCAGTAGCCCGGGGATCGCGGCAGATACGCAGTATTTT. Encoded protein: CASSPGIAADTQYF.

The chain recombines TRBV19 with TRBJ2-3; D gene uncertain. The V gene lost 3 bases and the J gene lost 1 base, with 11 bases spanning the gap. The germline V gene encodes CDR1 LNHDA and CDR2 SQIVND (reference sequence). The CDR3 has 15 residues. The CDR3 loop reads CASSIPISGTDTQYF. CDR3 coding DNA: TGTGCCAGTAGTATCCCTATATCTGGCACAGATACGCAGTATTTT.

In this sample, this clone turned up a few times. The V call is TRBV5-1, the J call TRBJ2-1; 9 nucleotides line up with TRBD2. The CDR3 is 13 residues long. The V and J ends lost 7 bases and 9 bases, in that order; junction bases with no gene match: 8. Per germline, CDR1 SGHRS and CDR2 YFSETQ. CDR3 coding DNA: TGCGCCAGCTTGCGGGAGGGTTCTCGTGAGCAGTTCTTC. Translation: CASLREGSREQFF.

The chain is built from TRBV6-1 and TRBJ1-1; D uncertain. Deletions cut 0 bases from V and 6 bases from J, with 8 bases between. This CDR3 is 13 amino acids long. Looked up from germline, CDR1 is MNHNS and CDR2 is SASEGT. The CDR3: CASSEALRAEAFF. In nucleotides, the CDR3 is TGTGCCAGCAGTGAAGCGCTTCGAGCTGAAGCTTTCTTT.

This clone was counted once. This rearrangement joins TRBV4-1 to TRBJ1-3; D is ambiguous. V gave up 5 bases and J gave up 1 base, with 6 bases separating them. The CDR3 sequence is 13 residues long. Germline lookup yields CDR1 MGHRA and CDR2 YSYEKL. The CDR3 DNA follows: TGCGCCAGCAGCTCCGTATCTGGAAACACCATATATTTT. Protein product: CASSSVSGNTIYF.

This CDR3 is CAISGTSGIDNEQFF. The CDR3 coding sequence is TGTGCCATCAGTGGGACTAGCGGGATTGACAATGAGCAGTTCTTC. This sequence joins TRBV10-3 and TRBJ2-1; 12 positions match TRBD2. This CDR3 region has 15 residues. The germline V gene encodes CDR1 ENHRY and CDR2 SYGVKD. J gave up 5 bases and V 4 bases, and 3 bases lay outside the gene matches.

The chain recombines TRBV5-1 with TRBJ2-4; 7 nucleotides line up with TRBD1. CDR1 is SGHRS, CDR2 YFSETQ, per germline. The junction had 6 bases not matched to a gene; V was cut back by 2 bases and J by 1 base. The CDR3 contains 16 residues. The CDR3 region is CASSLQGSMAKNIQYF. The CDR3 bases are TGCGCCAGCAGCTTACAGGGGAGTATGGCCAAAAACATTCAGTACTTC.

Here the CDR3 DNA reads TGTGCCAGCAGCGCACTAGCGGGCGAGGGCGAGCAGTACTTC. The encoded protein is CASSALAGEGEQYF. V usage is TRBV5-6 and J usage is TRBJ2-7; 9 nucleotides align to TRBD2. The germline CDR1 and CDR2 sequences are SGHDT and YYEEEE. The V segment lost 4 bases and the J segment 6 bases; nucleotides outside the gene matches: 8. The CDR3 loop spans 14 amino acids.

The chain joins TRBV19 to TRBJ1-2; possibly TRBD1 for D (5 bases). V dropped 9 bases and J dropped 2 bases, with 19 bases sitting between them. Germline V gene lookup returns CDR1 LNHDA and CDR2 SQIVND (reference sequence). This CDR3 contains 15 residues. The CDR3 loop is CASQNPGRGNYGYTF. The CDR3 DNA is TGTGCCAGCCAAAATCCAGGGCGGGGAAACTATGGCTACACCTTC.

Comment on this clone: Sequence at one end of the junction differs from germline and may be a read error. Distinct nucleotide sequences in the sample also encode this CDR3. The chain couples TRBV11-2 to TRBJ1-1; 7 bases are shared with TRBD1. The CDR3 spans 14 residues. Germline assignment: CDR1 SGHAT and CDR2 FQNNGV. CDR3 residues: CASSPDRADTEAFF. For the CDR3, the DNA is TGCGCCAGCAGTCCTGACAGGGCGGACACTGAAGCTTTCTTT.

The chain carries TRBV19 and TRBJ2-5; 9 nucleotides agree with TRBD1. The J call may be in error: the DNA end matches TRBJ2-7 better. Germline-derived CDR1 and CDR2 are LNHDA and SQIVND (reference sequence). CDR3 size: 14 residues. The CDR3 region has the DNA TGTGCCAGTAGACAGGGGGCAAGGCGGGACGAGCAGTACTTC. This translates into CASRQGARRDEQYF.

J is TRBJ2-1 and V is TRBV29-1; 10 bases match TRBD2. The length of the CDR3 is 13 residues. V trimming: 6 bases; J trimming: 3 bases; junction bases outside the gene matches: 2. Germline assignment: CDR1 SQVTM and CDR2 ANQGSEA. The DNA for the CDR3 is TGCAGCGTGGGACTAGCGAGCTACAATGAGCAGTTCTTC. This translates into CSVGLASYNEQFF.

V usage is TRBV5-1 and J usage is TRBJ2-1; TRBD2 agrees at 11 bases. Trimming took 6 bases from V and 1 from J; bases not matched to a gene: 3. This CDR3 is built from 15 residues. CDR1 and CDR2 from the germline V gene are SGHRS and YFSETQ. The CDR3: CASTSSGGSYNEQFF. In DNA, the CDR3 is TGCGCCAGCACTTCTAGCGGGGGGTCCTACAATGAGCAGTTCTTC.

The sample holds one count of this clone. The chain couples TRBV11-3 to TRBJ2-3; TRBD2 matches at 13 bases. Trimming took 2 bases from V and 6 from J; bases not matched to a gene: 8. CDR1 is SGHNT, CDR2 YENEEA, per germline. The CDR3 sequence is 17 residues long. CDR3 DNA: TGTGCCAGCAGCTTATCCGGACTAGCGGGAGAAAGGGATACGCAGTATTTT. This encodes CASSLSGLAGERDTQYF.

The genes are TRBV28 and TRBJ2-7, with 8 bases fitting TRBD1. CDR1 and CDR2 from the germline V gene are MDHEN and SYDVKM. This CDR3 is built from 13 residues. V dropped 6 bases and J dropped 0; count of bases not matched to a gene: 1. CDR3 sequence (DNA): TGTGCCAGCAGAACAGGGGGCTCCTACGAGCAGTACTTC. Amino acids: CASRTGGSYEQYF.

The gene calls are TRBV28 and TRBJ1-2; 7 bases fit TRBD1. The CDR3 contains 15 residues. J gave up 6 bases and V 6 bases, and 13 bases lay outside the gene matches. Germline V gene sequence: CDR1 MDHEN, CDR2 SYDVKM. This CDR3 reads CASSTADRLRDGYTF. In nucleotides, the CDR3 is TGTGCCAGCAGCACCGCGGACAGGCTTCGAGATGGCTACACCTTC.

V and J are TRBV10-3 and TRBJ2-1, with a possible D match to TRBD2 (6 bases). This CDR3 comprises 14 residues. With 0 bases removed from V and 7 bases from J, the gap between germline ends came to 10 bases. Germline-derived CDR1 and CDR2 are ENHRY and SYGVKD. CDR3 region: CAISESPEGNEQFF. CDR3 in DNA: TGTGCCATCAGTGAGTCGCCGGAGGGGAATGAGCAGTTCTTC.